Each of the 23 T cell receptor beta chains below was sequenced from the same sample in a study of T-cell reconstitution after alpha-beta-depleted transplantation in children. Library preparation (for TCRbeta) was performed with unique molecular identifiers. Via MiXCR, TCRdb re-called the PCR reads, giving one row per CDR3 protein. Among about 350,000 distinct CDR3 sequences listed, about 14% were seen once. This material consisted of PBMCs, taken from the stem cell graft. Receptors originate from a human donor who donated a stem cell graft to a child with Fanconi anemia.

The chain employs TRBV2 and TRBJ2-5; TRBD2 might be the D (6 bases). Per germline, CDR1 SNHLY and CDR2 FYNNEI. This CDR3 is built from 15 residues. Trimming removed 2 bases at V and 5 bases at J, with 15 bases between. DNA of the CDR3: TGTGCCAGCAGTGAATCCCTGGCGGGGCTGGAGACCCAGTACTTC. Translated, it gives CASSESLAGLETQYF.

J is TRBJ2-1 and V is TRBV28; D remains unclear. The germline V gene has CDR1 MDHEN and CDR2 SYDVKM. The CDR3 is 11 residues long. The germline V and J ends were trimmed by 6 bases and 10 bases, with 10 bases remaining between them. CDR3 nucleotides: TGTGCCAGCAGATTTGGTAGCGAGCAGTTCTTC. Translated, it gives CASRFGSEQFF.

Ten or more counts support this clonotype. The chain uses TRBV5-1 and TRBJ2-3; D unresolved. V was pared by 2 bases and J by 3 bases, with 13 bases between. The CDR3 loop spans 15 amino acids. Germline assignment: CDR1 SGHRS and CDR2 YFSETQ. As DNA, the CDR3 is TGCGCCAGCAGCTTTTCGGGCGCCGGAACAGATACGCAGTATTTT. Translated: CASSFSGAGTDTQYF.

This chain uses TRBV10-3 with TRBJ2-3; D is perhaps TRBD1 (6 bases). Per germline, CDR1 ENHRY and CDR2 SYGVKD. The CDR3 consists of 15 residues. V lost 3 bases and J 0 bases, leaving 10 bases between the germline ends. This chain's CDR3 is CAISEGTPSTDTQYF. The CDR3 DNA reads TGTGCCATCAGTGAAGGGACACCTAGCACAGATACGCAGTATTTT.

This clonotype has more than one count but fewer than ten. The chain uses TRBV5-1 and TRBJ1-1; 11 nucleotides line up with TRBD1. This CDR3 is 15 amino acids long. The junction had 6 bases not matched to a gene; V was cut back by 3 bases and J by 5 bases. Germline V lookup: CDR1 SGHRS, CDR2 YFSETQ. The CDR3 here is CASSSGQGAWTEAFF. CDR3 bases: TGCGCCAGCAGCTCCGGACAGGGGGCATGGACTGAAGCTTTCTTT.

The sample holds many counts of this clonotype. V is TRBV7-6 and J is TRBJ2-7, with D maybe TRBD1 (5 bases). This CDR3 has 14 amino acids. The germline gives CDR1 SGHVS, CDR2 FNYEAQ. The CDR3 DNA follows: TGCGCCAGCAGCTTGGGGCCGGGTTCCTACGAGCAGTACGTC. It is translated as CASSLGPGSYEQYV.

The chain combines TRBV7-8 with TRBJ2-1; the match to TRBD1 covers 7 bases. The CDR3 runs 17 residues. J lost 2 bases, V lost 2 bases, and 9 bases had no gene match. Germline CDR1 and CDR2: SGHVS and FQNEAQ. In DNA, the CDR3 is TGTGCCAGCAGCTTATTAGTCATGGGACAGACCTACAATGAGCAGTTCTTC. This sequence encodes CASSLLVMGQTYNEQFF.

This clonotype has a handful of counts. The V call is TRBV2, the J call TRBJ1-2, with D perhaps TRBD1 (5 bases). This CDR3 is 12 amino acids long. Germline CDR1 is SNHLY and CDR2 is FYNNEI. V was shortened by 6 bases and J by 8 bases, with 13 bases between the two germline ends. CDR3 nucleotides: TGTGCCAGCAGAACAGGACCAAGAGGCTACACCTTC. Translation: CASRTGPRGYTF.

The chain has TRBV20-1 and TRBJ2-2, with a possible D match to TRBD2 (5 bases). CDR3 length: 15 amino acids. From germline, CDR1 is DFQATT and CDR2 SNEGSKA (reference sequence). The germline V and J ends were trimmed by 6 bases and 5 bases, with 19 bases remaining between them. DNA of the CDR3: TGCAGTGCCCGGCGGCACGCACCGGGAACCGGGGAGCTGTTTTTT. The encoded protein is CSARRHAPGTGELFF.

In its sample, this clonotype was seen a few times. CDR3 residues: CASSLDPQYQPQHF. For the CDR3, the DNA is TGTGCCAGCAGCTTGGACCCCCAATATCAGCCCCAGCATTTT. The chain has TRBV5-5 and TRBJ1-5; no reliable D call. Germline V CDR1 and CDR2: SGHKS, YYEKEE (reference sequence). CDR3 length: 14 amino acids. With 0 bases removed from V and 5 bases from J, the gap between germline ends came to 9 bases.

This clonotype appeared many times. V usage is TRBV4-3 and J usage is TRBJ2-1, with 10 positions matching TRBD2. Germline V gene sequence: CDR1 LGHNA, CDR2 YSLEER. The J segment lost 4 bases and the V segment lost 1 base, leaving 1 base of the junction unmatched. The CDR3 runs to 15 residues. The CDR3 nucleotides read TGCGCCAGCAGCCAAGCTAGCGGGGGTTACAATGAGCAGTTCTTC. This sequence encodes CASSQASGGYNEQFF.

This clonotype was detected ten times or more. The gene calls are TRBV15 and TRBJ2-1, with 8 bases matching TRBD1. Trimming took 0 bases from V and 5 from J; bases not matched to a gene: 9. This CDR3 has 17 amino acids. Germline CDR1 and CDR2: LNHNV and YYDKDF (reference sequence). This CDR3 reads CATSRDQGAGVDNEQFF. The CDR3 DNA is TGTGCCACCAGCAGAGATCAGGGGGCTGGAGTCGACAATGAGCAGTTCTTC.

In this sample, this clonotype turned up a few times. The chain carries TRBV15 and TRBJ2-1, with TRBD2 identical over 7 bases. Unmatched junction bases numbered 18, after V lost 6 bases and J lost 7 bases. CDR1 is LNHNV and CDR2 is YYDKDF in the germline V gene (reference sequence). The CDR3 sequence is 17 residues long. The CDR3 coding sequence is TGTGCCACCAGTACTTCTCGGACTAGTCGATCCATAAATGAGCAGTTCTTC. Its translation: CATSTSRTSRSINEQFF.

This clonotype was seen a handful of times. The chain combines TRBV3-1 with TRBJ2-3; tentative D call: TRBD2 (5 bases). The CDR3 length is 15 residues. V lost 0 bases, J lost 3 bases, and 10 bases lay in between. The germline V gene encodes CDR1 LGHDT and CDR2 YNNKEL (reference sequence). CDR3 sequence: CASSQDSGATDTQYF. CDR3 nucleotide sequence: TGTGCCAGCAGCCAAGACAGCGGTGCGACAGATACGCAGTATTTT.

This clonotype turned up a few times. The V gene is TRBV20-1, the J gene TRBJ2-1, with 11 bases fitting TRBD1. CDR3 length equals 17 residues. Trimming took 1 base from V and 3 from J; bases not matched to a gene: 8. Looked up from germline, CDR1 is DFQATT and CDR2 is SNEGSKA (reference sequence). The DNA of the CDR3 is TGCAGTGCTAGAGTGGCCTCCGGGACAGGGGGCTACAATGAGCAGTTCTTC. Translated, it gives CSARVASGTGGYNEQFF.

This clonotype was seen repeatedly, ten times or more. CDR3 sequence: CASSQDRNFGSYTF. The CDR3 DNA sequence: TGTGCCAGCAGCCAAGATCGGAACTTTGGCAGCTACACCTTC. The chain joins TRBV3-1 to TRBJ1-2; no firm D call. The CDR3 sequence is 14 residues long. Germline V gives CDR1 LGHDT, CDR2 YNNKEL (reference sequence). V was pared by 0 bases and J by 9 bases, with 14 bases between.

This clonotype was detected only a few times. The CDR3 DNA reads TGTGCCAGCAGGGGTTCAGGCAACCGTGGGAACACTGAAGCTTTCTTT. Translation: CASRGSGNRGNTEAFF. The chain carries TRBV6-1 and TRBJ1-1; D ambiguous. The germline V gene encodes CDR1 MNHNS and CDR2 SASEGT. The V and J ends lost 6 bases and 1 base respectively, with 18 bases between them. The CDR3 sequence is 16 residues long.

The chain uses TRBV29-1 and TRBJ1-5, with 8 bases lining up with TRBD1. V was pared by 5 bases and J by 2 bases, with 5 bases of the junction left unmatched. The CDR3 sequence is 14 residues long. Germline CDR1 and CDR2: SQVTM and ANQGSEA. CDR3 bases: TGCAGCGTTATGACAGGGGAGGGCAATCAGCCCCAGCATTTT. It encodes CSVMTGEGNQPQHF.

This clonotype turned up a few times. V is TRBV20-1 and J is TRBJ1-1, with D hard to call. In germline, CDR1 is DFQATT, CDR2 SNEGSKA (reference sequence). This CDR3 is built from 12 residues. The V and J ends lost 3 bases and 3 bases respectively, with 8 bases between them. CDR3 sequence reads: CSASGLYTEAFF. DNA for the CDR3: TGCAGTGCTAGCGGGCTTTACACTGAAGCTTTCTTT.

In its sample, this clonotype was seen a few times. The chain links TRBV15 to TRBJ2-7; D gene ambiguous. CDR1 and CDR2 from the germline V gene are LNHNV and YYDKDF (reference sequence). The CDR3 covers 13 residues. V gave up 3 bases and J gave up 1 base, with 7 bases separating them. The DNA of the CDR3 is TGTGCCACCAGCAGGTCCGTTTCCTACGAGCAGTACGTC. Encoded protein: CATSRSVSYEQYV.

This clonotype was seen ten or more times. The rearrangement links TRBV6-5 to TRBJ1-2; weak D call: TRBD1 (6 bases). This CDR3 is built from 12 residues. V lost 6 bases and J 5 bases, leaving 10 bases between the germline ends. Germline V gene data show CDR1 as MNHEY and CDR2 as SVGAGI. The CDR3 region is CASRDSWYGYTF. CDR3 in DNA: TGTGCCAGCAGGGACAGCTGGTATGGCTACACCTTC.

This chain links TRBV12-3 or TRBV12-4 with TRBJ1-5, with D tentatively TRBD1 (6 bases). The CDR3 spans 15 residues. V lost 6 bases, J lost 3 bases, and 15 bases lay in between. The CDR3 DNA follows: TGTGCCAGCAGCCTAGAGGGACATGCCAATCAGCCCCAGCATTTT. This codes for CASSLEGHANQPQHF.

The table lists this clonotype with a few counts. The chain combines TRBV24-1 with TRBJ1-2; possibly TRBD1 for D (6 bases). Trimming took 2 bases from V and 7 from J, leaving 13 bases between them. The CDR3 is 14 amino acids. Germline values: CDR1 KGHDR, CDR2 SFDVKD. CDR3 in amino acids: CATSDSRTATGYTF. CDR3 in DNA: TGTGCCACCAGTGATTCCCGGACAGCTACTGGCTACACCTTC.